This is a list of T cell receptor beta chains from one sample in a study of blood T cells in healthy people across ages. TCRdb fed the 5' RACE reads into MiXCR, producing one record per CDR3 protein. This sample has almost 1 million distinct CDR3 sequences, with roughly half found just once. The sample comprised blood. The receptors shown here come from a woman in her sixties or seventies in good health. Both conserved end residues are part of each CDR3. The D gene is left open where the match is weak. The listing skips clone size in some rows; elsewhere it reads once, few, many or a size class.

J: TRBJ2-3
V: TRBV4-1
size: NA
D: TRBD2
CDR3: CASSQGVPSGFTDTQYF
DNA: TGCGCCAGCAGCCAAGGAGTCCCTAGCGGGTTCACAGATACGCAGTATTTT

J: TRBJ2-1
V: TRBV29-1
size: few
D: NA
CDR3: CSVEESDGVEQFF
DNA: TGCAGCGTTGAAGAGTCTGATGGGGTTGAGCAGTTCTTC

J: TRBJ2-7
V: TRBV29-1
size: few
D: NA
CDR3: CSVRGARTYEQYF
DNA: TGCAGCGTTAGGGGGGCGCGAACCTACGAGCAGTACTTC

J: TRBJ2-3
V: TRBV20-1
size: NA
D: TRBD2
CDR3: CSVRRASGSTDTQYF
DNA: TGCAGTGTTAGGAGGGCTAGCGGATCCACAGATACGCAGTATTTT

J: TRBJ2-7
V: TRBV6-6
size: NA
D: NA
CDR3: CASSYSNRVEQYF
DNA: TGTGCCAGCAGTTACTCGAATAGGGTTGAGCAGTACTTC

J: TRBJ2-1
V: TRBV7-2
size: NA
D: NA
CDR3: CASSLRRVNEQFF
DNA: TGTGCCAGCAGCCTACGCAGGGTTAATGAGCAGTTCTTC

J: TRBJ2-7
V: TRBV12-3/TRBV12-4
size: once
D: TRBD2
CDR3: CASSFATSGISSYEQYF
DNA: TGTGCCAGCAGTTTCGCTACTAGCGGGATTAGTTCCTACGAGCAGTACTTC

J: TRBJ2-1
V: TRBV27
size: NA
D: NA
CDR3: CASSPTIDEQFF
DNA: TGTGCCAGCAGCCCCACGATCGATGAGCAGTTCTTC

J: TRBJ1-5
V: TRBV6-5
size: NA
D: NA
CDR3: CASSDSFNQPQHF
DNA: TGTGCCAGCAGCGACAGTTTTAATCAGCCCCAGCATTTT

J: TRBJ2-7
V: TRBV28
size: once
D: NA
CDR3: CASSTKKSPPYNEQYF
DNA: TGTGCCAGCAGCACAAAAAAAAGCCCCCCCTACAATGAGCAGTACTTC

J: TRBJ2-7
V: TRBV7-6
size: NA
D: NA
CDR3: CASSLLSSAYEQYF
DNA: TGTGCCAGCAGCTTACTAAGTTCCGCCTACGAGCAGTACTTC

J: TRBJ2-1
V: TRBV5-5
size: NA
D: NA
CDR3: CASSPGTVSYNEQFF
DNA: TGTGCCAGCAGCCCAGGGACTGTTTCCTACAATGAGCAGTTCTTC

J: TRBJ2-3
V: TRBV12-3/TRBV12-4
size: NA
D: TRBD2
CDR3: CASSLSSGRADTQYF
DNA: TGTGCCAGCAGTTTATCTAGCGGGAGGGCTGATACGCAGTATTTT

J: TRBJ2-1
V: TRBV7-2
size: NA
D: TRBD2
CDR3: CASSLGSGSANEQFF
DNA: TGTGCCAGCAGCTTAGGAAGCGGGAGTGCGAATGAGCAGTTCTTC

J: TRBJ2-1
V: TRBV20-1
size: once
D: NA
CDR3: CSAKDQRTHNEQFF
DNA: TGCAGTGCTAAAGACCAGCGGACCCACAATGAGCAGTTCTTC